Shown below are 21 T cell receptor beta chains from a single sample sequenced in a study of cytomegalovirus exposure and HLA in healthy donors. This PCR relied on a set of 60 Vbeta primers and 13 Jbeta primers. This table comes from immunoSEQ multiplex PCR, and its TCRdb copy is limited to in-frame clones, with some not included. The sample consists of roughly 160,000 clones, 71% of them appearing once. Sequencing used PBMCs. The receptors stem from a woman between 25 and 40 years old in good health and CMV-seronegative.

The chain employs TRBV7-8 and TRBJ1-2, with D possibly being TRBD1 (6 bases). From germline, CDR1 is SGHVS and CDR2 FQNEAQ. The CDR3 extends over 16 amino acids. Trimming removed 1 base at V and 7 bases at J, with 19 bases between. CDR3: CASSLESQGFSSGYTF. The DNA for the CDR3 is TGTGCCAGCAGCTTAGAATCGCAGGGGTTTTCATCTGGCTACACCTTC.

Of note for this clone: One end of the junction fails to match germline, which may point to a read error. The chain employs TRBV7-9 and TRBJ1-2; no clear D. The germline V gene has CDR1 SEHNR and CDR2 FQNEAQ (reference sequence). The CDR3 consists of 14 residues. CDR3 in amino acids: CASSARPGEVPLFF. CDR3 DNA sequence: TGTGCCAGCAGCGCCCGCCCGGGTGAAGTCCCTCTCTTCTTC. Filled out from reference TRBV7-9 and TRBJ1-2, the complete variable domain reads DTGVSQNPRHKITKRGQNVTFRCDPISEHNRLYWYRQTLGQGPEFLTYFQNEAQLEKSRLLSDRFSAERPKGSFSTLEIQRTEQGDSAMYLCASSARPGEVPLFFGSGTRLTVV.

The CDR3, as DNA: TGTGCCAGCAGCTTACCGGGGGTTTATGGCTACACCTTC. It codes for CASSLPGVYGYTF. The genes are TRBV7-2 and TRBJ1-2; possibly TRBD1 for D (5 bases). The V end lost 2 bases, the J end lost 5 bases, and 9 bases lay between the germline ends. There are 13 residues in the CDR3. Germline loops: CDR1 SGHTA, CDR2 FQGNSA.

The chain recombines TRBV2 with TRBJ2-1, with a tentative D call TRBD1 (5 bases). The germline gives CDR1 SNHLY, CDR2 FYNNEI. The CDR3 covers 15 residues. V lost 3 bases to trimming and J lost 1 base, with 10 bases between them. The CDR3 DNA follows: TGTGCCAGCAGTGACAGGGAAAGGTCCTACAATGAGCAGTTCTTC. Translating it yields CASSDRERSYNEQFF.

The rearrangement joins TRBV7-9 to TRBJ2-1; the D is unclear. The CDR3 spans 16 residues. V gave up 0 bases and J gave up 4 bases, with 13 bases separating them. Per germline, CDR1 SEHNR and CDR2 FQNEAQ (reference sequence). The DNA of the CDR3 is TGTGCCAGCAGCTTAGCGTTGGCAGCGACTTACAATGAGCAGTTCTTC. This gives the protein CASSLALAATYNEQFF.

The gene calls are TRBV7-3 and TRBJ2-1, with 12 bases aligning to TRBD2. Germline V lookup: CDR1 SGHTA, CDR2 FQGTGA. The CDR3 runs to 17 residues. V dropped 2 bases and J dropped 8; count of bases not matched to a gene: 10. CDR3 bases: TGTGCCAGCAGCTTATTAGGTCCTAGCGGGGGGGCCGATGAGCAGTTCTTC. Translation gives CASSLLGPSGGADEQFF.

The V call is TRBV19, the J call TRBJ2-3, with 9 positions matching TRBD2. Germline V gene sequence: CDR1 LNHDA, CDR2 SQIVND (reference sequence). Losses at the gene ends were 3 bases for V and 2 bases for J; bases not matched to a gene: 6. The CDR3 covers 16 residues. CDR3 in DNA: TGTGCCAGTAGTATCGGGCGGGGGGGAGTCACAGATACGCAGTATTTT. Amino acid sequence: CASSIGRGGVTDTQYF.

The chain carries TRBV19 and TRBJ1-2; 10 nucleotides match TRBD1. Germline V gene data show CDR1 as LNHDA and CDR2 as SQIVND (reference sequence). Trimming removed 7 bases from V and 7 bases from J; junction bases left unmatched: 12. This CDR3 is built from 15 residues. CDR3 bases: TGTGCCAGTATCTTCGCCGGGACAGGGGATTCTGGCTACACCTTC. Its protein product is CASIFAGTGDSGYTF.

The rearrangement links TRBV14 to TRBJ2-7, with TRBD2 matching over 9 bases. The germline V gene encodes CDR1 SGHDN and CDR2 FVKESK. The junction had 10 bases not matched to a gene; V was cut back by 4 bases and J by 6 bases. This CDR3 region has 15 residues. The DNA for the CDR3 is TGTGCCAGCAGCCGCCCTGGGGCGGGAGGGGGCGAGCAGTACTTC. This encodes CASSRPGAGGGEQYF.

The rearrangement links TRBV6-6 to TRBJ1-1; a possible D gene is TRBD1 (6 bases). Trimming took 7 bases from V and 8 from J, leaving 20 bases between them. Germline V CDR1 and CDR2: MNHNY, SVGAGI (reference sequence). The CDR3 consists of 14 residues. The CDR3 is CASTKSRQAEEAFF. In DNA, the CDR3 is TGTGCCAGCACCAAATCCAGACAGGCGGAGGAAGCTTTCTTT.

The chain couples TRBV7-2 to TRBJ1-1, with a tentative D call TRBD1 (5 bases). V was trimmed by 3 bases and J by 2 bases, leaving 13 bases between them. Germline-derived CDR1 and CDR2 are SGHTA and FQGNSA. The CDR3 length is 15 residues. The CDR3 nucleotides are TGTGCCAGCAGCTTCTCAAGAACAGGCAACACTGAAGCTTTCTTT. Translating it yields CASSFSRTGNTEAFF.

The chain joins TRBV7-8 to TRBJ2-1; D not certain. The germline V gene has CDR1 SGHVS and CDR2 FQNEAQ. Trimming took 2 bases from V and 6 from J, leaving 11 bases between them. The CDR3 spans 14 residues. CDR3 in amino acids: CASSLFRVANEQFF. CDR3 DNA: TGTGCCAGCAGCTTATTCCGGGTCGCCAATGAGCAGTTCTTC. Filled out from reference TRBV7-8 and TRBJ2-1, the complete variable domain reads GAGVSQSPRYKVAKRGQDVALRCDPISGHVSLFWYQQALGQGPEFLTYFQNEAQLDKSGLPSDRFFAERPEGSVSTLKIQRTQQEDSAVYLCASSLFRVANEQFFGPGTRLTVL.

The gene calls are TRBV6-1 and TRBJ2-7, with TRBD2 matching 8 bases. The CDR3 covers 14 residues. The germline V gene encodes CDR1 MNHNS and CDR2 SASEGT. Trimming at V came to 10 bases and at J to 2 bases, leaving 10 bases not matched to a gene. The CDR3 sequence: CATWVAGLAYEQYF. CDR3 DNA: TGTGCCACATGGGTAGCGGGATTAGCCTACGAGCAGTACTTC.

The CDR3 here is CASSPRGPYEQYF. In DNA form, the CDR3 reads TGCGCCAGCAGCCCCAGGGGACCCTACGAGCAGTACTTC. The genes are TRBV5-1 and TRBJ2-7, with TRBD1 as a possible D gene (6 bases). The CDR3 covers 13 residues. Trimming removed 4 bases at V and 2 bases at J, with 10 bases between. In germline, CDR1 is SGHRS, CDR2 YFSETQ.

The chain has TRBV25-1 and TRBJ1-2; 7 bases map to TRBD1. V was clipped by 7 bases and J by 5 bases; unmatched bases: 7. Germline V gene data show CDR1 as MGHDK and CDR2 as SYGVNS. The CDR3 spans 13 residues. As DNA, the CDR3 is TGTGCCAGCAATCCGCAGGGGGAGTATGGCTACACCTTC. Amino acids: CASNPQGEYGYTF.

This clone was seen many times. The chain combines TRBV6-1 with TRBJ2-2; weak D call: TRBD1 (6 bases). Trimming took off 6 bases at V and 2 bases at J, with 13 bases between the two ends. Per germline, CDR1 MNHNS and CDR2 SASEGT. The CDR3 has 15 amino acids. CDR3 DNA sequence: TGTGCCAGCAGAATCGGGACATCCAACACCGGGGAGCTGTTTTTT. As protein: CASRIGTSNTGELFF.

In its sample, this clone was seen once. The chain links TRBV2 to TRBJ2-7; TRBD1 is a possible D gene (6 bases). Trimming pared 5 bases from V and 2 bases from J, leaving 13 bases between. Germline assignment: CDR1 SNHLY and CDR2 FYNNEI. CDR3 size: 14 residues. The CDR3 loop reads CASSYRDTTYEQYF. The CDR3 nucleotides read TGTGCCAGCAGTTACCGGGACACCACCTACGAGCAGTACTTC. The full variable domain, with the rest looked up from reference TRBV2 and TRBJ2-7, is EPEVTQTPSHQVTQMGQEVILRCVPISNHLYFYWYRQILGQKVEFLVSFYNNEISEKSEIFDDQFSVERPDGSNFTLKIRSTKLEDSAMYFCASSYRDTTYEQYFGPGTRLTVT.

The gene calls are TRBV28 and TRBJ2-7, with unresolved D. Germline V lookup: CDR1 MDHEN, CDR2 SYDVKM. With 2 bases removed from V and 0 bases from J, the gap between germline ends came to 11 bases. There are 15 residues in the CDR3. The CDR3 region is CASSLRIGPSYEQYF. The CDR3 DNA sequence: TGTGCCAGCAGTTTACGGATTGGGCCCTCCTACGAGCAGTACTTC.

This clone was observed once. This chain joins TRBV2 and TRBJ1-4, with a weak D call TRBD1 (5 bases). The V gene's germline CDR1 is SNHLY and CDR2 FYNNEI. V was cut by 3 bases and J by 2 bases, with 7 bases left in between. This CDR3 comprises 14 residues. CDR3 amino acids: CASSEGTTNEKLFF. The CDR3 nucleotides read TGTGCCAGCAGTGAGGGGACTACTAATGAAAAACTGTTTTTT.

The V call is TRBV2, the J call TRBJ2-7; D may be TRBD1 (5 bases). Trimming stripped 2 bases from V and 3 bases from J, with 5 bases between. Germline CDR1 SNHLY, CDR2 FYNNEI. The CDR3 loop spans 12 amino acids. The CDR3 bases are TGTGCCAGCAGTGAACAGGGCTACGAGCAGTACTTC. This codes for CASSEQGYEQYF.

A single count supports this clone. This chain's CDR3 is CASSKLMDSGSVYQPQHF. Written as DNA, the CDR3 is TGTGCCAGCAGCAAACTAATGGACAGCGGTAGCGTCTATCAGCCCCAGCATTTT. The chain joins TRBV21-1 to TRBJ1-5; TRBD1 is the table's D call and was not checked against the DNA. TRBV21-1 is a known pseudogene. The CDR3 runs 18 residues.